The 10 T cell receptor beta chains in this list originate from one sample, sequenced in a study of T-cell reconstitution after alpha-beta-depleted transplantation in children. Researchers prepared the TCRbeta library using unique molecular identifiers, the study reports. In TCRdb, the PCR reads were re-called with MiXCR into one record per CDR3 protein. In the table there are some 400,000 distinct CDR3 sequences, over 20% of which are singletons. Material: PBMCs from the stem cell graft donor, obtained from the stem cell graft. The receptors were sampled from a human donor who donated a stem cell graft to a child with acute myeloid leukemia.

This clonotype was counted only a few times. V is TRBV5-1 and J is TRBJ2-2; the D is unclear. CDR3 length: 12 residues. V was clipped by 2 bases and J by 6 bases, with 5 bases between them. The germline V gene has CDR1 SGHRS and CDR2 YFSETQ. CDR3 in amino acids: CASSFESGELFF. CDR3 nucleotide sequence: TGCGCCAGCAGCTTTGAGTCCGGGGAGCTGTTTTTT.

At least ten counts were recorded for this clonotype. Compared with germline, one end of the junction differs, possibly owing to a read error. The CDR3 is CASRQGQGTQYF. In DNA, the CDR3 is TGTGCCAGCAGGCAGGGGCAAGGGACCCAGTACTTC. The chain carries TRBV28 and TRBJ2-5; possibly TRBD1 for D (6 bases). The CDR3 has 12 residues. CDR1 is MDHEN and CDR2 is SYDVKM in the germline V gene.

The chain employs TRBV9 and TRBJ2-1; 7 nucleotides match TRBD1. This CDR3 region has 16 residues. The V gene end was trimmed by 3 bases and the J gene end by 3 bases; junction bases not matched to a gene: 9. Germline lookup yields CDR1 SGDLS and CDR2 YYNGEE. Here the CDR3 reads CASSADPRDSYNEQFF. CDR3 nucleotides: TGTGCCAGCAGCGCAGATCCCCGGGACAGCTACAATGAGCAGTTCTTC. The variable domain in full, completed from reference TRBV9 and TRBJ2-1, reads DSGVTQTPKHLITATGQRVTLRCSPRSGDLSVYWYQQSLDQGLQFLIQYYNGEERAKGNILERFSAQQFPDLHSELNLSSLELGDSALYFCASSADPRDSYNEQFFGPGTRLTVL.

V is TRBV20-1 and J is TRBJ2-5; D is uncertain. CDR3 length equals 12 residues. Deletions cut 5 bases from V and 5 bases from J, with 12 bases between. Germline V CDR1 and CDR2: DFQATT, SNEGSKA (reference sequence). For the CDR3, the DNA is TGCAGTGCTCCTCAGAGTATCGAGACCCAGTACTTC. It specifies CSAPQSIETQYF.

The V and J genes are TRBV20-1 and TRBJ2-1; D is unclear. Germline V CDR1 and CDR2: DFQATT, SNEGSKA (reference sequence). Trimming took 2 bases from V and 6 from J, leaving 14 bases between them. CDR3 size: 14 residues. CDR3 residues: CSARSLDLINEQFF. For the CDR3, the DNA is TGCAGTGCTAGAAGTCTGGACCTCATCAATGAGCAGTTCTTC.

In this sample, this clonotype turned up once. The chain joins TRBV7-2 to TRBJ2-7, with 9 bases lining up with TRBD2. Looked up from germline, CDR1 is SGHTA and CDR2 is FQGNSA. This CDR3 is 15 amino acids long. Trimming at V came to 2 bases and at J to 3 bases, leaving 5 bases not matched to a gene. CDR3 in DNA: TGTGCCAGCAGCTTAAACAGCGGGGGGAACTACGAGCAGTACTTC. The encoded protein is CASSLNSGGNYEQYF.

The chain combines TRBV20-1 with TRBJ2-1, with TRBD2 matching 7 bases. Germline CDR1 and CDR2: DFQATT and SNEGSKA (reference sequence). V gave up 6 bases and J gave up 2 bases; unmatched junction bases: 16. The length of the CDR3 is 17 residues. In DNA form, the CDR3 reads TGCAGTGCCGTCTCCGAACGAGCGGGAATGGCCTACAATGAGCAGTTCTTC. Protein sequence: CSAVSERAGMAYNEQFF.

This chain joins TRBV10-2 and TRBJ2-7; possible D gene TRBD1, 6 bases. The germline V gene has CDR1 WSHSY and CDR2 SAAADI. V was shortened by 6 bases and J by 3 bases, with 12 bases between the two germline ends. The CDR3 covers 13 residues. Here the CDR3 DNA reads TGCGCCAGCAGGGCCGGACAGATCTACGAGCAGTACTTC. This codes for CASRAGQIYEQYF.

The V call is TRBV9, the J call TRBJ1-2; D call uncertain. Germline CDR1 and CDR2: SGDLS and YYNGEE. The CDR3 length is 15 residues. Trimming cost V 1 base and J 2 bases, with 12 bases left between them. The CDR3 reads CASSVNPGGNYGYTF. In DNA, the CDR3 is TGTGCCAGCAGCGTAAACCCGGGAGGGAACTATGGCTACACCTTC.

This clonotype was recorded a few times. The DNA of the CDR3 is TGCAGTGCTAGGAGCACTCGGCGGGACGTCCCGTACTTC. Protein: CSARSTRRDVPYF. The chain links TRBV20-1 to TRBJ2-7; tentative D call: TRBD2 (6 bases). In germline, CDR1 is DFQATT, CDR2 SNEGSKA (reference sequence). Between the trimmed V and J ends, which lost 3 bases and 12 bases, there was a span of 21 bases. CDR3 size: 13 residues.